The following is a T cell receptor beta chain sequence with its context. The antigen remains undetermined. The extraction recovered at least 5.5 micrograms of total RNA per sample. This CDR3 is 15 amino acids long. The germline V gene encodes CDR1 SGHTA and CDR2 FQGNSA. A J-beta primer mix and a sample-barcoded 5' primer were used in a second PCR of roughly 6 to 11 cycles. All samples gave at least 2.5 million CDR3-containing paired-end reads. MiXCR was run by TCRdb on the 5' RACE reads, yielding one entry per CDR3 protein. This sample has roughly 2 million distinct CDR3 sequences, with roughly 49% found just once. The source of the sample is a study of blood T cells in healthy people across ages. Study results and limitations: Investigators treated diversity estimates from one million T cells as underestimates.

Specimen: blood. This TCR was sampled from a woman aged 40 to 50 in good health. This sequence joins TRBV7-2 and TRBJ2-7; possibly TRBD1 or TRBD2 for D (6 bases each). The DNA end is more similar to TRBJ2-5, so the J call may be wrong. CDR3 nucleotides: TGTGCCAGCAGCTTCCACGGGGGCCTCCGAGAGACCCAGTACTTC. This translates into CASSFHGGLRETQYF.